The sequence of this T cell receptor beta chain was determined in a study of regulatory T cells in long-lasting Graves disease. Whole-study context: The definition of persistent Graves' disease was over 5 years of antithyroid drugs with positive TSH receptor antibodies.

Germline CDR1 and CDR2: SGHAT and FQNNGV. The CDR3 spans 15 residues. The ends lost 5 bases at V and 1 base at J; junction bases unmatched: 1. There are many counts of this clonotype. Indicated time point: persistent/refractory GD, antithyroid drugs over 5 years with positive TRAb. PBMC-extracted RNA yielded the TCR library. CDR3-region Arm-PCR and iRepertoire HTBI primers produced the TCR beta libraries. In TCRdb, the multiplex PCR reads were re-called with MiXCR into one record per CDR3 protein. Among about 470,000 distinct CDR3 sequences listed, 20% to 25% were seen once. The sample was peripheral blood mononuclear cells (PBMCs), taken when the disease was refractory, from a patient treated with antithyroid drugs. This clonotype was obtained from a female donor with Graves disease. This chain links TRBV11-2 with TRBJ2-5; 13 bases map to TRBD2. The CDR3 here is CASSRTSGGQETQYF. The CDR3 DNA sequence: TGTGCCAGCAGCCGGACTAGCGGGGGCCAAGAGACCCAGTACTTC.